This is a list of T cell receptor beta chains from one sample in a study of identical twins. MiXCR, run by TCRdb on the 5' RACE reads, gives a single entry per CDR3 protein. The data contain 1.5 million or so distinct CDR3 sequences, about 31% of them seen just once; the ten biggest clones take up around 0.3%. Sequences were obtained from cord blood. The receptors were gathered from a newborn girl in good health. The CDR3 runs from the conserved cysteine through the conserved F or W. A D gene is named only where the DNA matches it firmly. Clone size appears in some rows only: once, few, many, or a class for an expanded clone.

>TRBV7-9|.|.|TRBJ1-1|11
TGTGCCAGCAGCAAGGCCCCGGAAGCTTTCTTT
CASSKAPEAFF
>TRBV14|.|few|TRBJ2-7|15
TGTGCCAGCAGCCAAAACCGTGTGATTCGCTACGAGCAGTACTTC
CASSQNRVIRYEQYF
>TRBV27|.|.|TRBJ2-1|16
TGTGCCAGCAGTTTGGGGCGGAAGGGATCTGGCAATGAGCAGTTCTTC
CASSLGRKGSGNEQFF
>TRBV5-1|.|few|TRBJ1-2|15
TGCGCCAGCACCCACGGAGGGGACCGGGGGTATGGCTACACCTTC
CASTHGGDRGYGYTF
>TRBV20-1|TRBD1|.|TRBJ1-6|18
TGCAGTGCTAGAGACCAGCTTACAGGGGGCACCTATAATTCACCCCTCCACTTT
CSARDQLTGGTYNSPLHF
>TRBV12-3/TRBV12-4|TRBD2|.|TRBJ2-3|17
TGTGCCAGCACCGACGGGGAGGGGCTGAAAAACGCGGATACGCAGTATTTT
CASTDGEGLKNADTQYF
>TRBV29-1|.|.|TRBJ1-4|14
TGCAGCGTATTCAGGGGCCCCGGGAATGAAAAACTGTTTTTT
CSVFRGPGNEKLFF
>TRBV9|.|few|TRBJ2-3|13
TGTGCCAGCAGCGTAGCCCAGGGAGATACGCAGTATTTT
CASSVAQGDTQYF
>TRBV29-1|.|many|TRBJ2-7|11
TGCAGCGAAGACAACTCCTACGAGCAGTACTTC
CSEDNSYEQYF
>TRBV12-3/TRBV12-4|.|.|TRBJ1-4|16
TGTGCCAGCCGTAAGGGGGGTGGGGGGCAAAATGAAAAACTGTTTTTT
CASRKGGGGQNEKLFF
>TRBV10-2|TRBD2|.|TRBJ2-5|17
TGCGCCAGCAGTGAGCGGGGAGGGATGATGGACCAAGAGACCCAGTACTTC
CASSERGGMMDQETQYF
>TRBV6-6|TRBD2|.|TRBJ2-1|16
TGTGCCAGCAGTCCGAGGCCGGCGGGGGAGAGGAATGAGCAGTTCTTC
CASSPRPAGERNEQFF
>TRBV28|TRBD2|few|TRBJ2-7|15
TGTGCCAGCAGCCGGGCGGGAGGGAGCTCCTACGAGCAGTACTTC
CASSRAGGSSYEQYF
>TRBV2|.|.|TRBJ2-5|17
TGTGCCAGCAGTGAATTGCGGGGTGGACAGTTACTGAAGGAGCAGTACTTC
CASSELRGGQLLKEQYF
>TRBV12-3/TRBV12-4|.|.|TRBJ2-3|14
TGTGCCAGCAGTTTCGGCGCTAGTTCGGATACGGAGTATTTT
CASSFGASSDTEYF
>TRBV11-1|.|few|TRBJ2-7|21
TGTGCCAGCAGCTCGCCTTTTATGGGCGGGATGTGGGGCTGGGTTGTAACAGAGCAGTACTTC
CASSSPFMGGMWGWVVTEQYF
>TRBV28|.|few|TRBJ1-2|14
TGTGCCAGCAGTTTAAATGGGGGTTCGGGTGGCTACACCTTC
CASSLNGGSGGYTF
>TRBV6-6|TRBD2|many|TRBJ2-5|16
TGTGCCAGCAGCCCTCAACTAGCGGGGTCCCAAGAGACCCAGTACTTC
CASSPQLAGSQETQYF
>TRBV7-2|.|many|TRBJ2-3|15
TGTGCCAGCAGCAGAGACGGCTTTCTCACAGATACGCAGTATTTT
CASSRDGFLTDTQYF
>TRBV7-2|TRBD2|many|TRBJ2-3|16
TGTGCCAGCAGCAATAGCGGGAGCCCTGGCACAGATACGCAGTATTTT
CASSNSGSPGTDTQYF
>TRBV2|.|once|TRBJ2-5|15
TGTGCCAGCGTACGGGGCGATTGGGGGACGGGGACCCAGTACTTC
CASVRGDWGTGTQYF
>TRBV15|TRBD2|.|TRBJ2-5|16
TGTGCCACCAGCAGAGTCCCTACTAGCGGGCAAGAGACCCAGTACTTC
CATSRVPTSGQETQYF
>TRBV7-9|TRBD1|.|TRBJ1-2|15
TGTGCCAGCAGCCCCTCGGGACAGACTAACTATGGCTACACCTTC
CASSPSGQTNYGYTF
>TRBV20-1|.|.|TRBJ1-2|13
TGCAGTGCTAGAGTCACTTCGGCCGGCGGCTACACCTTC
CSARVTSAGGYTF
>TRBV6-2/TRBV6-3|.|few|TRBJ2-6|16
TGTGCCAGCAGTTACGTAGGGTACTCTGGGGCCAACGTCCTGACTTTC
CASSYVGYSGANVLTF
>TRBV5-1|.|.|TRBJ1-4|16
TGCGCCAGCAGCTCAAAAGGACACGCAACTAATGAAAAACTGTTTTTT
CASSSKGHATNEKLFF
>TRBV6-5|.|many|TRBJ2-1|15
TGTGCCAGCAGTTACTCGGGGAGCTCCTACAATGAGCAGTTCTTC
CASSYSGSSYNEQFF
>TRBV6-1|TRBD1|.|TRBJ1-2|15
TGTGCCAGCAGTGAAGGGGCAGGGGGGCACTATGGCTACACCTTC
CASSEGAGGHYGYTF
>TRBV20-1|TRBD1|.|TRBJ1-5|13
TGCAGTGCTTTCTCGACAGGGAATCAGCCCCAGCATTTT
CSAFSTGNQPQHF
>TRBV20-1|TRBD1|few|TRBJ2-3|15
TGCAGTGTTCCCCCTCAGGGGGTCAGCACAGATACGCAGTATTTT
CSVPPQGVSTDTQYF
>TRBV12-5|.|.|TRBJ2-1|21
TGTGCTAGTGGTTTGGTAAAGGAGGGGACCCAAGAGCGGAGCTCCTACAATGAGCAGTTCTTC
CASGLVKEGTQERSSYNEQFF
>TRBV20-1|TRBD2|.|TRBJ2-7|14
TGCAGTGCTCCTTCCGGGACTAGCTCCTACGAGCAGTACTTC
CSAPSGTSSYEQYF
>TRBV4-1|.|.|TRBJ2-4|17
TGCGCCAGCAGCCCAGGCACAGGGAGAGGAGCCAAAAACATTCAGTACTTC
CASSPGTGRGAKNIQYF
>TRBV12-3/TRBV12-4|TRBD1|many|TRBJ2-1|15
TGTGCCAGCACCTATGGCAGACAGGGGGAGGATGAGCAGTTCTTC
CASTYGRQGEDEQFF
>TRBV5-5|TRBD1|.|TRBJ1-5|14
TGTGCCAGCAGCTCTTGGACAGGTAATCAGCCCCAGCATTTT
CASSSWTGNQPQHF
>TRBV12-3/TRBV12-4|.|few|TRBJ2-7|13
TGTGCCAGCACCTACGGGGGTCCCTACGAGCAGTACTTC
CASTYGGPYEQYF
>TRBV24-1|.|.|TRBJ1-4|16
TGTGCCACCAGTGGCGTCCAACTCAGGGGCTCTGAAAAACTGTTTTTT
CATSGVQLRGSEKLFF
>TRBV15|TRBD2|.|TRBJ2-4|15
TGTGCCACCAGCAGAGGAGGGACTAGCGTGGGCATTCAGTACTTC
CATSRGGTSVGIQYF
>TRBV20-1|TRBD2|.|TRBJ2-2|15
TGCAGTGCGTGGTCTAGCGGGCGGCGCACCGGGGAGCTGTTTTTT
CSAWSSGRRTGELFF
>TRBV23-1|.|.|TRBJ1-3|18
TGCGCCAGCAGTCAATTTGACGGGAAAGGGCGGTACGGAAACACCATATATTTT
CASSQFDGKGRYGNTIYF
>TRBV12-3/TRBV12-4|TRBD1|.|TRBJ2-2|16
TGTGCCAGCAGTGGGACAGGGGACATAAACACCGGGGAGCTGTTTTTT
CASSGTGDINTGELFF
>TRBV20-1|TRBD1|.|TRBJ1-4|13
TGCAGTGCCTCGACAGGGGGCCAGGAAAAACTGTTTTTT
CSASTGGQEKLFF
>TRBV20-1|.|.|TRBJ2-1|12
TGCAGTGCTAGAAAGGCTGGGAATGAGCAGTTCTTC
CSARKAGNEQFF
>TRBV6-6|.|.|TRBJ2-5|15
TGTGCCAGCAGCAAGACGAGCGATTCCCAAGAGACCCAGTACTTC
CASSKTSDSQETQYF
>TRBV5-5|TRBD2|.|TRBJ2-3|17
TGTGCCAGCAGCAAGCAGGGACTAGCGGGGGGAATAGATACGCAGTATTTT
CASSKQGLAGGIDTQYF
>TRBV20-1|.|.|TRBJ1-4|12
TGCAGTGCTAGTGGAGGTTTTGAAAAACTGTTTTTT
CSASGGFEKLFF
>TRBV6-6|.|.|TRBJ2-5|16
TGTGCCAGCAGTACCGGGGGACGGACACTCCAAGAGACCCAGTACTTC
CASSTGGRTLQETQYF
>TRBV29-1|.|many|TRBJ2-7|12
TGCAGCGTACTGACGGATTCCTACGAGCAGTACTTC
CSVLTDSYEQYF